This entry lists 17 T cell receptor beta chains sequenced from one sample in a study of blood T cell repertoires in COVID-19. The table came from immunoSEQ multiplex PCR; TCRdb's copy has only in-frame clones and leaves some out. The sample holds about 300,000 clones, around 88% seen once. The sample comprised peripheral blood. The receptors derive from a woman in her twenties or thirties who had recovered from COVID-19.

Here the CDR3 DNA reads TGTGCCAGCAGTGACAGGGGAGCGAGAACTGAAGCTTTCTTT. It codes for CASSDRGARTEAFF. This chain connects TRBV2 to TRBJ1-1, with TRBD1 as a possible D gene (6 bases). CDR3 length: 14 residues. V was clipped by 3 bases and J by 5 bases, with 13 bases between them. Germline loops: CDR1 SNHLY, CDR2 FYNNEI.

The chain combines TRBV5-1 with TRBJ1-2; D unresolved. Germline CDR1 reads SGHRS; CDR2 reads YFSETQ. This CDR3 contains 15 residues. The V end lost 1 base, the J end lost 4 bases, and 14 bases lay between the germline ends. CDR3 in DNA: TGCGCCAGCAGCTTGAATTCGGGAGCTCCCTATGGCTACACCTTC. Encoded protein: CASSLNSGAPYGYTF.

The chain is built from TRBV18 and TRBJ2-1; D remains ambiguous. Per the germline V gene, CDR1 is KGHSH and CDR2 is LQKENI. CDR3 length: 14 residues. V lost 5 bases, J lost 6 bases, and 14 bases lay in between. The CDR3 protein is CASSETTLSNEQFF. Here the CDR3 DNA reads TGTGCCAGCTCAGAAACGACACTTAGCAATGAGCAGTTCTTC.

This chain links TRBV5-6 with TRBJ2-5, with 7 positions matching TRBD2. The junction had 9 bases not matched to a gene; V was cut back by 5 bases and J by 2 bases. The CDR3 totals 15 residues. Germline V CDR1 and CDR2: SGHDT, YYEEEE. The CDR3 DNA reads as TGTGCCAGCAGTTCCGTACCGGGACTACAAGAGACCCAGTACTTC. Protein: CASSSVPGLQETQYF.

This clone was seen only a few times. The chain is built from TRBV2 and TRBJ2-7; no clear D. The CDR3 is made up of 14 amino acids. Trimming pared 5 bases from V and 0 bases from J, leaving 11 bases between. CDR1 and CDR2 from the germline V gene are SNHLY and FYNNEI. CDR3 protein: CASSWNGFSYEQYF. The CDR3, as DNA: TGTGCCAGCAGTTGGAACGGGTTCTCCTACGAGCAGTACTTC.

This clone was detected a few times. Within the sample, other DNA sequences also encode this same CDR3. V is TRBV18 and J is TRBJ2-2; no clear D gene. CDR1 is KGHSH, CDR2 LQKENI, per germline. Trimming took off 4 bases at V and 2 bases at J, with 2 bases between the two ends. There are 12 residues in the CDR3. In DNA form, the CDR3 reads TGTGCCAGCTCACTAAACACCGGGGAGCTGTTTTTT. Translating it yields CASSLNTGELFF.

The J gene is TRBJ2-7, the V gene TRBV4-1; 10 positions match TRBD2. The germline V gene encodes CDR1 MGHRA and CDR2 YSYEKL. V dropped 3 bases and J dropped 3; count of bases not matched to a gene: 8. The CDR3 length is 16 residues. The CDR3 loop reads CASSQGVTSGVYEQYF. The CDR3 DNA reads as TGCGCCAGCAGCCAGGGAGTAACTAGCGGGGTCTACGAGCAGTACTTC.

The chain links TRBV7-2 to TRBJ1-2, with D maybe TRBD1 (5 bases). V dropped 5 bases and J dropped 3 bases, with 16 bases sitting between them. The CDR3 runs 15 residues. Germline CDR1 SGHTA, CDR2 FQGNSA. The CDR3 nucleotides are TGTGCCAGCAGCAGGGATCGGGGGTTCCACTATGGCTACACCTTC. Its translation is CASSRDRGFHYGYTF.

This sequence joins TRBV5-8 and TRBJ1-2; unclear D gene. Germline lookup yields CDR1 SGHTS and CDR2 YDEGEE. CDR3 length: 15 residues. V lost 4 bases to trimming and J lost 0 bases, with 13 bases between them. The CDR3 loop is CASSPRGGTNYGYTF. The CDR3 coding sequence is TGTGCCAGCAGCCCACGAGGCGGAACTAACTATGGCTACACCTTC.

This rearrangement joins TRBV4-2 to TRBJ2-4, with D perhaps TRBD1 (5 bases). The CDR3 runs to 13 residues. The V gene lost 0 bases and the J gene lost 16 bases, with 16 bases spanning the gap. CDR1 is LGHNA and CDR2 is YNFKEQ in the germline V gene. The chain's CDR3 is CASSQDSRLRGYF. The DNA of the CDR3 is TGTGCCAGCAGCCAAGATTCCAGGCTTAGGGGTTACTTC.

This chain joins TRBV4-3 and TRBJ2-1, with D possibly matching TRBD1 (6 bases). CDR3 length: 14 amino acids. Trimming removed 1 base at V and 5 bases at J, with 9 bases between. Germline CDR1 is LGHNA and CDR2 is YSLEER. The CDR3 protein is CASSQGGTHNEQFF. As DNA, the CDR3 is TGCGCCAGCAGCCAAGGAGGGACACACAATGAGCAGTTCTTC.

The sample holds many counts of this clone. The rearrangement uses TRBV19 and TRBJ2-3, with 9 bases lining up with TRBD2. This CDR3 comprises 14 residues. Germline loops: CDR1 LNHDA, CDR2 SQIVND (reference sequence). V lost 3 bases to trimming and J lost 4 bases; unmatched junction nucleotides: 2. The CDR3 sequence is CASSMGGGADTQYF. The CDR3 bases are TGTGCCAGTAGTATGGGCGGGGGGGCAGATACGCAGTATTTT.

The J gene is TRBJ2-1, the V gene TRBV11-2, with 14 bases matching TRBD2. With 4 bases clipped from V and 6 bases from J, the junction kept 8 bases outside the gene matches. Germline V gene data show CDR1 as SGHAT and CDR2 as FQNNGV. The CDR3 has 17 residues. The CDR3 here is CASSSSGLAGALNEQFF. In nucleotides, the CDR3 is TGTGCCAGCAGCTCCTCGGGACTAGCGGGGGCCCTCAATGAGCAGTTCTTC.

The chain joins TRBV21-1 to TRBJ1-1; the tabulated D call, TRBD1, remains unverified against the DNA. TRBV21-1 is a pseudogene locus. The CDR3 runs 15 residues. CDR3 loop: CASSKGRAGGTEAFF. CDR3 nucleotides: TGTGCCAGCAGCAAAGGGCGGGCAGGGGGCACTGAAGCTTTCTTT.

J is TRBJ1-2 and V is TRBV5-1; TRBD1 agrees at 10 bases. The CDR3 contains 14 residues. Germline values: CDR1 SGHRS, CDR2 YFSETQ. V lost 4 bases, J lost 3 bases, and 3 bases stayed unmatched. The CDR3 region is CASSPGQGHYGYTF. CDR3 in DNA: TGCGCCAGCAGCCCGGGACAGGGGCACTATGGCTACACCTTC. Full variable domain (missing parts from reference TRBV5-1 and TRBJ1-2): KAGVTQTPRYLIKTRGQQVTLSCSPISGHRSVSWYQQTPGQGLQFLFEYFSETQRNKGNFPGRFSGRQFSNSRSEMNVSTLELGDSALYLCASSPGQGHYGYTFGSGTRLTVV.

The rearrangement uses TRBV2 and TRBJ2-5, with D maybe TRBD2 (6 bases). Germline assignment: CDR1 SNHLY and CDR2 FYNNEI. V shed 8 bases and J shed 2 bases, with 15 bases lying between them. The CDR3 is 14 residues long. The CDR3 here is CASCPGTRQETQYF. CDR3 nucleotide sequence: TGTGCCAGCTGCCCCGGGACTCGGCAAGAGACCCAGTACTTC. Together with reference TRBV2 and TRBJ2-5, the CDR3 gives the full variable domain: EPEVTQTPSHQVTQMGQEVILRCVPISNHLYFYWYRQILGQKVEFLVSFYNNEISEKSEIFDDQFSVERPDGSNFTLKIRSTKLEDSAMYFCASCPGTRQETQYFGPGTRLLVL.

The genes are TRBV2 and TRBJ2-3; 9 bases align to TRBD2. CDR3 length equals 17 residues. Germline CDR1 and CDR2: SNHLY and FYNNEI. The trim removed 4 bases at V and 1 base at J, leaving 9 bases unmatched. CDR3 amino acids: CASSALGGGAGTDTQYF. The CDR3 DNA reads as TGTGCCAGCAGTGCCTTAGGCGGGGGGGCTGGCACAGATACGCAGTATTTT.